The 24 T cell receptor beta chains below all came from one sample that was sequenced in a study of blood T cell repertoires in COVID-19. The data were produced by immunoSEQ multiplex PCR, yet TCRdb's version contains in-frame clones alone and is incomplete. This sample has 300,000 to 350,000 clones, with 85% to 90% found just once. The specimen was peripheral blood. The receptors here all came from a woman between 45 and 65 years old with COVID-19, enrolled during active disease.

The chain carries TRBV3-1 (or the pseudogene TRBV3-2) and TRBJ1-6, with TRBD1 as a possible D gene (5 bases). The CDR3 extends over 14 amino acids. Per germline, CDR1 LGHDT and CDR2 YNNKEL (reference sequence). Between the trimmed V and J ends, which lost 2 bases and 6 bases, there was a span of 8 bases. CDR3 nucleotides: TGTGCCAGCAGCCAATTTGACAGTAATTCACCCCTCCACTTT. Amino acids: CASSQFDSNSPLHF.

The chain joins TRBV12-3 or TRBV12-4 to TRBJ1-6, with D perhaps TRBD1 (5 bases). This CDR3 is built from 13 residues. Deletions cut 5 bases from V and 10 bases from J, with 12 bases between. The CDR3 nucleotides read TGTGCCAGCAGTCCGCCGGGGGGATCACCCCTCCACTTT. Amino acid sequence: CASSPPGGSPLHF.

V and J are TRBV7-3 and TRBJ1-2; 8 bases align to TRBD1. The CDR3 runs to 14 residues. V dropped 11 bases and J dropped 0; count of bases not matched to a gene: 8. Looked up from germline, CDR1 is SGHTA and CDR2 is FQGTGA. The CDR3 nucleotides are TGTGCCTACCCCGGGACAGGATCTAACTATGGCTACACCTTC. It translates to CAYPGTGSNYGYTF.

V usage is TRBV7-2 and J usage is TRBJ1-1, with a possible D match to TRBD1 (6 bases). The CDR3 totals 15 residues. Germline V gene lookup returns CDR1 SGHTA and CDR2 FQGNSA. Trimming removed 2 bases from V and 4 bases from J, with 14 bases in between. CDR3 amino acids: CASSLMGAGGTEAFF. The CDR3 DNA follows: TGTGCCAGCAGCTTAATGGGGGCCGGTGGCACTGAAGCTTTCTTT.

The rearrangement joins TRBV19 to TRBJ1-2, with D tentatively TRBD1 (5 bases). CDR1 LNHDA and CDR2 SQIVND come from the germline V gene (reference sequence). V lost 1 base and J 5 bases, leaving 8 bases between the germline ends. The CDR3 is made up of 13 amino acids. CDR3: CASSIVRGYGYTF. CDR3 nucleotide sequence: TGTGCCAGTAGTATAGTAAGGGGATATGGCTACACCTTC.

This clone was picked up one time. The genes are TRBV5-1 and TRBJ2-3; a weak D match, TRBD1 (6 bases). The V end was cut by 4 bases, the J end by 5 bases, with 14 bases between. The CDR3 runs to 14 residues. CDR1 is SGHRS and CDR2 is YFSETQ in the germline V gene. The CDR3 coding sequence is TGCGCCAGCAGCGCCTCGCTAGGGGGAGATACGCAGTATTTT. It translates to CASSASLGGDTQYF.

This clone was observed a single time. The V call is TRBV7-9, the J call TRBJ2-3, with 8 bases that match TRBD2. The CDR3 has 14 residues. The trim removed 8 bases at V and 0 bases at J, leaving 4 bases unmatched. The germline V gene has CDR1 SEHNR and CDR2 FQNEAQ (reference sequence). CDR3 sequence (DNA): TGTGCCAGCTCCCGGGGGGGCAGCACAGATACGCAGTATTTT. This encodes CASSRGGSTDTQYF.

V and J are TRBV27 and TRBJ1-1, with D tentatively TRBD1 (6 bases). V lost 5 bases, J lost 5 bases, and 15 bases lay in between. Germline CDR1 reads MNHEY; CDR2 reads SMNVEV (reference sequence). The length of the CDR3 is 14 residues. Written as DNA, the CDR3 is TGTGCCAGCAGTCCTAGGTTGGGGGCTACTGAAGCTTTCTTT. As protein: CASSPRLGATEAFF.

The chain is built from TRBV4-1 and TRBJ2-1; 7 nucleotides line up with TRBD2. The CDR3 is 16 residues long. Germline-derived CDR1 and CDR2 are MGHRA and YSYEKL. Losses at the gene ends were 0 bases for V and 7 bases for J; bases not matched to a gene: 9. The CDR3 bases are TGCGCCAGCAGCCAAGAAAGGCGGGAGTTGGGAAATGAGCAGTTCTTC. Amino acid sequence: CASSQERRELGNEQFF.

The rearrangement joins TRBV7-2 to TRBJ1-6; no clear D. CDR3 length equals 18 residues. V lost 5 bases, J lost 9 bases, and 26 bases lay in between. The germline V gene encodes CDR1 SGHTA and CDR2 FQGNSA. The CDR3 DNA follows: TGTGCCAGCAGCATTAGTTTCGGGAGACGGTTCGTGGGTTCACCCCTCCACTTT. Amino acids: CASSISFGRRFVGSPLHF.

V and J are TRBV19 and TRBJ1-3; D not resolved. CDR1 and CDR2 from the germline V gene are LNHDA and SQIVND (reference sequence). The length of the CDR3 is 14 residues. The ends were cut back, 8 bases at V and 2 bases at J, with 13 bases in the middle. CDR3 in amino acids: CASQVGSAGNTIYF. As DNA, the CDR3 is TGTGCCAGTCAGGTAGGGAGCGCTGGAAACACCATATATTTT.

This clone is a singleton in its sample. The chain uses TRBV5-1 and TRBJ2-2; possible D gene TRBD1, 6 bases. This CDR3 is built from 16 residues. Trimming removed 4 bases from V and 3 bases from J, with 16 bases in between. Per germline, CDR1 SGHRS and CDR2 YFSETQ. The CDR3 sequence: CASSGRGTPDTGELFF. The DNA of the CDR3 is TGCGCCAGCAGCGGAAGAGGGACACCCGACACCGGGGAGCTGTTTTTT.

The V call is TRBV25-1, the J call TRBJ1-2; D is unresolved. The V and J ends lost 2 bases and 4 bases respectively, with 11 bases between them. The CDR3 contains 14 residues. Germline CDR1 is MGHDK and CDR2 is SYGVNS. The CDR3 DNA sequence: TGTGCCAGCAGTGAAGTTTCGAGGAGCTATGGCTACACCTTC. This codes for CASSEVSRSYGYTF.

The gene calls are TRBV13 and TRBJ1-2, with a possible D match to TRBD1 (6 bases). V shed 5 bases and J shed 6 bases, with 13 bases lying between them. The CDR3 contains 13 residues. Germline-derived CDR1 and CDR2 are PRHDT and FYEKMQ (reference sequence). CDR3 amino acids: CASSRTGFHGYTF. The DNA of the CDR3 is TGTGCCAGCAGCCGAACAGGGTTTCATGGCTACACCTTC.

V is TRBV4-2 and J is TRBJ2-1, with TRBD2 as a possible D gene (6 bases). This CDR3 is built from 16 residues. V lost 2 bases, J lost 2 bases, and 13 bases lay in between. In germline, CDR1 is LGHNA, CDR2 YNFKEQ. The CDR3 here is CASSQLARGTYNEQFF. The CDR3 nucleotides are TGTGCCAGCAGCCAACTAGCGAGGGGCACCTACAATGAGCAGTTCTTC.

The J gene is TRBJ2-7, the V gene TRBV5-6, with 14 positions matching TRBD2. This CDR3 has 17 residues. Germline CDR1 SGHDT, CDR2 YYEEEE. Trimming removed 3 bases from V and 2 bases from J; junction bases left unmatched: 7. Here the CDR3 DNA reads TGTGCCAGCAGCTGGGGGACTAGCGGGAGCCGTCCCTACGAGCAGTACTTC. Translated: CASSWGTSGSRPYEQYF.

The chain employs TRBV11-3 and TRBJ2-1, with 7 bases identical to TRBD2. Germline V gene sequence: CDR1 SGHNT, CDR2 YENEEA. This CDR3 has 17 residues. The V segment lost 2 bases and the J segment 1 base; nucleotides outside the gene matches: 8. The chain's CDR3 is CASSLTPAGASYNEQFF. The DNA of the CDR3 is TGTGCCAGCAGCTTAACGCCGGCGGGAGCTTCCTACAATGAGCAGTTCTTC.

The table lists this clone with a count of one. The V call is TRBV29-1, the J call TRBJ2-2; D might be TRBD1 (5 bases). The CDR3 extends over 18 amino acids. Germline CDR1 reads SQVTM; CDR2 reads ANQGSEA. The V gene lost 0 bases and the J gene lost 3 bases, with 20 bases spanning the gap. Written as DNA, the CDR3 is TGCAGCGTTGAAGATCCAAAAAGAATTGACAGTTACACCGGGGAGCTGTTTTTT. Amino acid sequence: CSVEDPKRIDSYTGELFF.

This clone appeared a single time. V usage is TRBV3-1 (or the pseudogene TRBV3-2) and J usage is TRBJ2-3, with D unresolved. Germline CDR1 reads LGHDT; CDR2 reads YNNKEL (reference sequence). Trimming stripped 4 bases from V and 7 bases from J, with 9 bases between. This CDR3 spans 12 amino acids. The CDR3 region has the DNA TGTGCCAGCAGCCCTTCTACGAATACGCAGTATTTT. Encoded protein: CASSPSTNTQYF.

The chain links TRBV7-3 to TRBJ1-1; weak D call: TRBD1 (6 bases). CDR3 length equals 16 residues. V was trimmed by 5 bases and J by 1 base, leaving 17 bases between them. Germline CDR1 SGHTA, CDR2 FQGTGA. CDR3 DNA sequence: TGTGCCAGCAGCCTCTCACCGGGGGGACAGAACACTGAAGCTTTCTTT. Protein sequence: CASSLSPGGQNTEAFF. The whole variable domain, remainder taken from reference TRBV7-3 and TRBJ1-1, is GAGVSQTPSNKVTEKGKYVELRCDPISGHTALYWYRQSLGQGPEFLIYFQGTGAADDSGLPNDRFFAVRPEGSVSTLKIQRTERGDSAVYLCASSLSPGGQNTEAFFGQGTRLTVV.

CDR3 sequence reads: CASSPLGSQTWSSGNTIYF. The CDR3 nucleotides are TGTGCCAGCTCACCACTAGGCTCACAAACTTGGAGCTCTGGAAACACCATATATTTT. This chain links TRBV18 with TRBJ1-3; D gene ambiguous. V gave up 1 base and J gave up 0 bases, with 19 bases separating them. CDR1 KGHSH and CDR2 LQKENI come from the germline V gene. This CDR3 spans 19 amino acids.

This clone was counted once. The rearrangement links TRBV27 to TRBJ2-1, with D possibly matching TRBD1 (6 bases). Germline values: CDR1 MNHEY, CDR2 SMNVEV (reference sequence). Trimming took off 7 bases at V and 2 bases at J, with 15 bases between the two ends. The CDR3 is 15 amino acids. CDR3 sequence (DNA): TGTGCCAGCAAACGGGACATAGGCCCCTACAATGAGCAGTTCTTC. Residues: CASKRDIGPYNEQFF.

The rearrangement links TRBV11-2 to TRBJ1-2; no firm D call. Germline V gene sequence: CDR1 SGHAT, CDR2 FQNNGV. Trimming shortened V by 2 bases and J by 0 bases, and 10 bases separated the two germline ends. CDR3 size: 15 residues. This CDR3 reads CASSLSQRSNYGYTF. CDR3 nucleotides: TGTGCCAGCAGCTTATCTCAGCGATCTAACTATGGCTACACCTTC.

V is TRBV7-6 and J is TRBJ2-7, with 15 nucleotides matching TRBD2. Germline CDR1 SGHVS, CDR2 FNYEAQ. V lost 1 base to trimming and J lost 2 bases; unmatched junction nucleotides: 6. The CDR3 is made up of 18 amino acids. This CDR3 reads CASSLEPGLAGGPYEQYF. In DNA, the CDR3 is TGTGCCAGCAGCTTAGAACCGGGACTAGCGGGAGGTCCCTACGAGCAGTACTTC.